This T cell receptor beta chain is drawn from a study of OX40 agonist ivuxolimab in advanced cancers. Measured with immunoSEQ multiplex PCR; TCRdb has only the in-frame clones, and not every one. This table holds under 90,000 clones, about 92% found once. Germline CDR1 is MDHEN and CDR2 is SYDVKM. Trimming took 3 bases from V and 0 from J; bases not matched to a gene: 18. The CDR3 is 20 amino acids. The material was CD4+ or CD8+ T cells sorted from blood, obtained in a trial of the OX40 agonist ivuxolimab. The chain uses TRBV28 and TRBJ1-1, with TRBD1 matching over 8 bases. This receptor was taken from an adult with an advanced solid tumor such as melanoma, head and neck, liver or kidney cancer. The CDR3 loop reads CASSFPAGGPRPDLNTEAFF. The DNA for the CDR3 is TGTGCCAGCAGTTTCCCTGCAGGGGGCCCTCGTCCAGATCTGAACACTGAAGCTTTCTTT.